This T cell receptor beta chain was identified in a study of human T cells and chemical hapten exposure. Whole blood that had not been fractionated was the source of extracted total RNA. The library put unique molecular identifiers onto individual cDNA molecules. How the authors handled the data: Individual samples carried between about 20,000 and 700,000 TCRs, with 95,638 as the median. Each CDR3 protein is one row after TCRdb ran MiXCR on the 5' RACE reads. These V and J calls are TCRdb output, not the study's own analysis. The repertoire includes under 150,000 distinct CDR3 sequences, 15% to 20% of them detected once, and 2.8% sits in the top ten. In the case of this clonotype: The junction departs from the called germline gene at one end, perhaps through a read error.

CDR3 size: 15 residues. Germline assignment: CDR1 SGHAT and CDR2 FQNNGV. The sequence was obtained from a human donor in good health. The chain uses TRBV11-2 and TRBJ2-3; a possible D gene is TRBD1 (6 bases). CDR3 loop: CASSLDRGGTDTQYF. The CDR3 region has the DNA TGTGCCAGCAGCTTAGATCGTGGGGGCACGGATACGCAGTATTTT.